This T cell receptor beta chain was captured in a study of blood T cell repertoires in COVID-19. Authors' processing steps: Counts of nucleated cells, estimated from reference gene primer amplification, were obtained. Some clones are missing from TCRdb's copy, which holds only in-frame ones; the method was immunoSEQ multiplex PCR. V and J calls and clone size are copied from that table; D and trimming were computed from the DNA. This table has tens of thousands of clones, approximately 80% appearing once. Per the germline V gene, CDR1 is LNHDA and CDR2 is SQIVND (reference sequence). The CDR3 extends over 14 amino acids. J was trimmed by 2 bases and V by 7 bases; bases with no gene match: 5. The Seattle patients joined while their infection was active and were tracked longitudinally afterward.

This sequence was found in a man aged 25-40 years with COVID-19, enrolled during active disease. The V gene is TRBV19, the J gene TRBJ1-3, with 7 nucleotides matching TRBD1. The sample consisted of peripheral blood. CDR3 region: CASTRDRAGNTIYF. CDR3 DNA sequence: TGTGCCAGTACTCGTGACAGGGCTGGAAACACCATATATTTT. The full variable domain, rest sourced from reference TRBV19 and TRBJ1-3, is DGGITQSPKYLFRKEGQNVTLSCEQNLNHDAMYWYRQDPGQGLRLIYYSQIVNDFQKGDIAEGYSVSREKKESFPLTVTSAQKNPTAFYLCASTRDRAGNTIYFGEGSWLTVV.